This TCR beta chain was recovered during a study of a mutant IDH1 vaccine in newly diagnosed glioma. Overall study context: The start of vaccination came 4-6 weeks after radiotherapy alone, or with temozolomide cycles. Previous care, which was radiotherapy, temozolomide, or both, most often involved both. Study-level points and caveats: Immune responses arising from the vaccine appeared in more than 90% of patients.

On this clone itself: The antigen is not known. The identical CDR3 is also encoded by other nucleotide sequences in the sample.

V lost 4 bases and J lost 1, with 4 bases in between. The CDR3 consists of 13 residues. CDR1 and CDR2 from the germline V gene are SNHLY and FYNNEI. Time point denoted: week 47, end of study. The vaccine gave 300 ug of a 20-mer mutant IDH1 peptide subcutaneously per dose. This table comes from immunoSEQ multiplex PCR, and its TCRdb copy is limited to in-frame clones, with some not included. This repertoire shows 30,000 to 35,000 clones, around 90% found once; its top ten account for 5% to 6.5%. V and J are TRBV2 and TRBJ2-2; D not resolved. The sample here was PBMCs, taken from a glioma patient whose treatment included an IDH1 peptide vaccine. The clonotype comes from a woman aged 35 to 49 with glioma. The CDR3, as DNA: TGTGCCAGCAGTGCCGGGAACACCGGGGAGCTGTTTTTT. Translated, it gives CASSAGNTGELFF.